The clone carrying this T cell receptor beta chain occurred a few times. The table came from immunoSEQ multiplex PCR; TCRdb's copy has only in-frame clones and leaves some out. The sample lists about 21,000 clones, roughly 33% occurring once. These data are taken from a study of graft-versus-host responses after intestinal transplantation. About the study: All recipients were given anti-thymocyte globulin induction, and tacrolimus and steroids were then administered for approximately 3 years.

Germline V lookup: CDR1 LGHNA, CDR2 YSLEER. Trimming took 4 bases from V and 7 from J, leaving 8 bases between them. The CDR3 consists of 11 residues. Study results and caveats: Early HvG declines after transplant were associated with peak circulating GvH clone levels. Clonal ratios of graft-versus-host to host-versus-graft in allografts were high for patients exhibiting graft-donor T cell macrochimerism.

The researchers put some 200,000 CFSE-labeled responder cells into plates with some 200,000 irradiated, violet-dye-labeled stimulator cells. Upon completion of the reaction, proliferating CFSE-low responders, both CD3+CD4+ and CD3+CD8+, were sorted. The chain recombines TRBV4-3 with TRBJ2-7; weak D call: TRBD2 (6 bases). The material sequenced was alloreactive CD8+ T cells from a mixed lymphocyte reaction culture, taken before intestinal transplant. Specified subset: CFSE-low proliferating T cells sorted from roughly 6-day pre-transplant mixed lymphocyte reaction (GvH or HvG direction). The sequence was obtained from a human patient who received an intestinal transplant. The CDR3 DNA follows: TGCGCCAGCAGCCTCCGGGGGGAGCAGTACTTC. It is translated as CASSLRGEQYF.